The present TCR beta chain was sequenced within a study of monozygotic twins with inflammatory bowel disease (dated by TCRdb to between 2017 and 2020). Looking at the study overall: The complete study included 28 monozygotic twin pairs: 19 IBD-discordant Danish pairs and nine German pairs, of which four were IBD-concordant and five were IBD-discordant. The search for disease-associated traits relied mainly on comparing, within discordant pairs, IBD patients with their genetically identical healthy co-twins. Each individual had, on average, about 151 000 unique TCRalpha sequences and 181 000 unique TCRbeta sequences available for analysis.

Preparation of the library involved 5' RACE. Each TCR library was prepared from around 3.5 ug of total RNA. For each sample, cDNA synthesis was carried out in eight separate reactions using SMARTScribe reverse transcriptase. During cDNA synthesis, template switching introduced unique molecular identifiers that contained a 6-nucleotide sample barcode. Two nested PCRs of approximately 16 and 10 cycles amplified the TCRalpha and TCRbeta cDNA, and bead purification followed each PCR. Before amplification, the cDNA was treated with uracil DNA-glycosylase and purified using the QIAquick PCR purification kit. The second PCR added Illumina TruSeq-compatible adapters along with sample-specific barcodes. Library quality and concentration were checked on TapeStation and Qubit, and libraries were pooled at around 5 ng each. Sequencing of the pooled libraries was done on an Illumina HiSeq2500 single-index Rapid Run using custom sequencing primers and 2 x 100 bp reads. Under the source paper's analysis protocol: PCR and sequencing errors were corrected by UMI-based consensus assembly using MiGEC version 1.2.6. V(D)J alignment, clonotype assembly and CDR3 extraction were performed with MiXCR version 2.1.1. Normalisation of gene usage, clonotype sharing and MAIT/NKT TCR abundance was achieved by analysing the top 1000, 10 000 and 20 000 clonotypes per sample. Diversity was computed as the inverse Simpson index with the vegan R package after downsampling to 27 000 UMIs. Paired Mann-Whitney U tests on discordant twin pairs were used, with Benjamini-Hochberg multiple-testing correction. The reads, reprocessed by TCRdb, yield one row per CDR3 protein sequence and no DNA. The V and J calls were not made by the authors but by TCRdb's processing. The sample table gives about 420,000 distinct CDR3 sequences. The ten most abundant clones make up under 3% of the sample.

As to this clonotype: This receptor's antigen is unknown.

From cysteine to phenylalanine, the CDR3 is 14 amino acids long. No coding sequence is recorded. The germline V gene yields SGHTA for CDR1 and FQGNSA for CDR2. Broad study findings and their caveats: The analysis was unable to tell different T cell subtypes apart. A decrease in TCRbeta repertoire diversity, as measured by inverse Simpson index, was observed in IBD patients compared with their healthy co-twins. Because patients received different immunosuppressive treatments, the repertoires may have picked up extra background noise and variability between individuals. Compared with healthy twins, IBD patients shared fewer clonotypes with other individuals, and the difference was most pronounced in patients with signs of disease activity. The results gave no support for a single strong signal or clonotype linked to IBD. Concordant and discordant twins showed no difference in repertoire similarity, possibly because of limited statistical power.

A 2.5 ml peripheral blood sample was drawn into PAXgene tubes per donor and stored at -80°C. Total RNA was isolated from whole blood with the PAXgene blood miRNA kit on an automated QIAcube, without T cell sorting. Peripheral blood from monozygotic twin pairs concordant or discordant for inflammatory bowel disease was subjected to deep TCRalpha and TCRbeta repertoire profiling with unique molecular barcoding. Smoking habits were recorded for all twin pairs, with individuals classified as current, former or never smokers. Sequencing was carried out using blood. The receptor was isolated from a human donor with ulcerative colitis or Crohn's disease, or a healthy co-twin of an affected twin (not recorded which). The chain links TRBV7-2 with TRBJ1-5. The CDR3 protein: CASSATGPDQPQHF. The CDR3, completed at both ends by the reference TRBV7-2 and TRBJ1-5 genes, gives the full variable domain GAGVSQSPSNKVTEKGKDVELRCDPISGHTALYWYRQSLGQGLEFLIYFQGNSAPDKSGLPSDRFSAERTGGSVSTLTIQRTQQEDSAVYLCASSATGPDQPQHFGDGTRLSIL.